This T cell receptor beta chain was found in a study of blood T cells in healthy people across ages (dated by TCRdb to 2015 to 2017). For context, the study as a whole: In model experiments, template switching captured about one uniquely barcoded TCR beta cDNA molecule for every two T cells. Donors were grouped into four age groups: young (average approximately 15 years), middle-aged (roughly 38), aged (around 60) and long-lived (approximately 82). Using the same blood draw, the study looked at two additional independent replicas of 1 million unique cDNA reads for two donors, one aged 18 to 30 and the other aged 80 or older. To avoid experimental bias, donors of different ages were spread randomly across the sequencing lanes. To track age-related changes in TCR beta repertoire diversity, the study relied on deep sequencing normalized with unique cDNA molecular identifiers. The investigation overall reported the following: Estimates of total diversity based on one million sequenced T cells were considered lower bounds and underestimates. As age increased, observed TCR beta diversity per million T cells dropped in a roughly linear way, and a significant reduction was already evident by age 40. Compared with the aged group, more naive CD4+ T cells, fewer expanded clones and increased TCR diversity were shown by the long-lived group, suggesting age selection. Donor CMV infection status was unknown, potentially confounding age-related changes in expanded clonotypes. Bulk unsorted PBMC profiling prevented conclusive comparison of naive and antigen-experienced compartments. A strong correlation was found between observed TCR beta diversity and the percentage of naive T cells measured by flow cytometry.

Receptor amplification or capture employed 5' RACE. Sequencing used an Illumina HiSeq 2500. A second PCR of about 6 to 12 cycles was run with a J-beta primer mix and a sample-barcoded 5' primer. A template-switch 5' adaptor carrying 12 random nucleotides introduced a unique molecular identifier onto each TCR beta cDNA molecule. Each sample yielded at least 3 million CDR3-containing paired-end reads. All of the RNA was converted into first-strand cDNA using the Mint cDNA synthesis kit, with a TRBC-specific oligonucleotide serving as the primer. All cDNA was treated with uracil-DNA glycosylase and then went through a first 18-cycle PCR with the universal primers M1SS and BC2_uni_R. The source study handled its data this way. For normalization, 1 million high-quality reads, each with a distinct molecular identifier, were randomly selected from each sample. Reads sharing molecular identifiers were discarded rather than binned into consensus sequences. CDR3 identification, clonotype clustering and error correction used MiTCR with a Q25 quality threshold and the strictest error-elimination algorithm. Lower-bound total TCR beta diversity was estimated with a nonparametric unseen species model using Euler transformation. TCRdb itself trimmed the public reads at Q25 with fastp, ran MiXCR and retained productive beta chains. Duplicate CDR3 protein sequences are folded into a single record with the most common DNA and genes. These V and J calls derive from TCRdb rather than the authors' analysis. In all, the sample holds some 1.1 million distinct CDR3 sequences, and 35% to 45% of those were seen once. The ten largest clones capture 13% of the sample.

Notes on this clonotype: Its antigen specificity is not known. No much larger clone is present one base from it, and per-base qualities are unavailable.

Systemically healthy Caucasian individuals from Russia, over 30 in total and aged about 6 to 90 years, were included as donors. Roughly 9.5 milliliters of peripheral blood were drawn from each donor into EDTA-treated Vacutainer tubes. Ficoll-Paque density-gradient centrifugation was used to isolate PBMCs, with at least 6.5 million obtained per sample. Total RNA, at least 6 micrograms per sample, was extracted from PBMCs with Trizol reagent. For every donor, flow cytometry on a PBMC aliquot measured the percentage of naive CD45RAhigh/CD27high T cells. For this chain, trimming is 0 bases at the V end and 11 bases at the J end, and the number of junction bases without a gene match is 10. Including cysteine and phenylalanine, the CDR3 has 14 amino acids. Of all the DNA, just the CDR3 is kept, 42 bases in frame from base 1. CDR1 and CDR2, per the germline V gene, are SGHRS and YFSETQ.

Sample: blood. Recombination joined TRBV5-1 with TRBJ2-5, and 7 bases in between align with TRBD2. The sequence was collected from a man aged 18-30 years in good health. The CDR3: CASSLDVAGVEQYF. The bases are TGCGCCAGCAGCTTGGATGTGGCGGGGGTTGAGCAGTACTTC.